These 7 T cell receptor beta chains share one sample of origin, sequenced in a study of cytomegalovirus exposure and HLA in healthy donors. The PCR was carried out with 60 Vbeta primers and 13 Jbeta primers. Repertoires were generated with immunoSEQ multiplex PCR, while TCRdb's copy carries only in-frame clones and drops some. The data hold some 150,000 clones, with around 80% observed a single time. The specimen was PBMCs. These receptors all come from a man younger than 30 in good health and CMV-seropositive.

The genes are TRBV28 and TRBJ1-2; D is perhaps TRBD1 (6 bases). Trimming took 5 bases from V and 3 from J, leaving 10 bases between them. In germline, CDR1 is MDHEN, CDR2 SYDVKM. This CDR3 has 13 amino acids. The CDR3 is CASSPRGHYGYTF. The CDR3 coding sequence is TGTGCCAGCAGTCCCAGGGGTCACTATGGCTACACCTTC.

This clone was picked up many times. The chain links TRBV6-5 to TRBJ1-1; D is unresolved. V lost 6 bases and J 9 bases, leaving 23 bases between the germline ends. CDR3 length: 15 amino acids. The germline CDR1 and CDR2 sequences are MNHEY and SVGAGI. The CDR3 bases are TGTGCCAGCAGGGGGATCAATAGGGAGGGCGGGAAAGCTTTCTTT. As protein: CASRGINREGGKAFF.

This clone was seen a handful of times. This sequence joins TRBV5-1 and TRBJ2-7; D may be TRBD1 (6 bases). Trimming pared 0 bases from V and 0 bases from J, leaving 22 bases between. The CDR3 extends over 19 amino acids. Germline V gene lookup returns CDR1 SGHRS and CDR2 YFSETQ. The CDR3 reads CASSLGLRDNVASSYEQYF. As DNA, the CDR3 is TGCGCCAGCAGCTTGGGTTTAAGGGACAACGTCGCGAGCTCCTACGAGCAGTACTTC.

V and J are TRBV10-3 and TRBJ2-7; 8 bases map to TRBD2. Per the germline V gene, CDR1 is ENHRY and CDR2 is SYGVKD. Trimming at V came to 10 bases and at J to 0 bases, leaving 8 bases not matched to a gene. This CDR3 has 14 residues. As DNA, the CDR3 is TGTGCCACTGAACGGGCGGGGGGCTCCTACGAGCAGTACTTC. It codes for CATERAGGSYEQYF.

CDR3 protein: CASSVKPTSGRSYEQYF. The CDR3 region has the DNA TGTGCCAGCAGCGTGAAACCGACTAGCGGGCGTTCCTACGAGCAGTACTTC. This chain links TRBV9 with TRBJ2-7, with 10 bases that match TRBD2. Germline values: CDR1 SGDLS, CDR2 YYNGEE. After removal of 2 bases from V and 1 base from J, the junction contained 9 bases not matched to a gene. The CDR3 sequence is 17 residues long. The full variable domain, in which reference TRBV9 and TRBJ2-7 provide the parts outside the CDR3, is DSGVTQTPKHLITATGQRVTLRCSPRSGDLSVYWYQQSLDQGLQFLIQYYNGEERAKGNILERFSAQQFPDLHSELNLSSLELGDSALYFCASSVKPTSGRSYEQYFGPGTRLTVT.

In the case of this clone: Within the sample, other DNA sequences also encode this same CDR3. This sequence joins TRBV5-1 and TRBJ2-2, with D unclear. The CDR3 is 14 amino acids. CDR1 is SGHRS and CDR2 is YFSETQ in the germline V gene. V gave up 0 bases and J gave up 0 bases, with 3 bases separating them. DNA of the CDR3: TGCGCCAGCAGCTTGGCGGCGAACACCGGGGAGCTGTTTTTT. Amino acids: CASSLAANTGELFF.

The V and J genes are TRBV5-1 and TRBJ2-1; D possibly corresponds to TRBD2 (6 bases). Germline V CDR1 and CDR2: SGHRS, YFSETQ. V lost 3 bases and J 5 bases, leaving 18 bases between the germline ends. The CDR3 is made up of 16 amino acids. CDR3 coding DNA: TGCGCCAGCAGCTGGGGGGATTTGGCACAGAACAATGAGCAGTTCTTC. It yields the protein CASSWGDLAQNNEQFF.